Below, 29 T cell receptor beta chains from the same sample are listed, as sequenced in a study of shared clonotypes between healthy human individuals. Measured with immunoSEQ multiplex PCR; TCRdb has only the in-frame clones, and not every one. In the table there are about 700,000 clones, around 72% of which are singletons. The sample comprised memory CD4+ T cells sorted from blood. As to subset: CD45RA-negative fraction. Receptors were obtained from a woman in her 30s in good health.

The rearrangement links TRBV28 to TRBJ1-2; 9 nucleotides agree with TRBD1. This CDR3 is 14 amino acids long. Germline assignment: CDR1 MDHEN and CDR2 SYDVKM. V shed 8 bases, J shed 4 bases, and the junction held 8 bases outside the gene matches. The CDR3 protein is CASRTGTGSYGYTF. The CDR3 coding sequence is TGTGCCAGCCGAACCGGGACAGGGTCCTATGGCTACACCTTC.

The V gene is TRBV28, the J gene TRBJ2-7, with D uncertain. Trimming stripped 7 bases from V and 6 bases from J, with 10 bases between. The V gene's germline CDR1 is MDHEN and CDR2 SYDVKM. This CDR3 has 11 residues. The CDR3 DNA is TGTGCCAGCATGAGCCTCCGCGAGCAGTACTTC. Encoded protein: CASMSLREQYF.

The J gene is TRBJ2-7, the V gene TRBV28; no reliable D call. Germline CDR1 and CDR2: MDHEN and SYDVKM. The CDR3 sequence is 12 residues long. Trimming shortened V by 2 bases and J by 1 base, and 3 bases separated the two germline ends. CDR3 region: CASSLMSYEQYF. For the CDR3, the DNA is TGTGCCAGCAGTTTAATGTCCTACGAGCAGTACTTC.

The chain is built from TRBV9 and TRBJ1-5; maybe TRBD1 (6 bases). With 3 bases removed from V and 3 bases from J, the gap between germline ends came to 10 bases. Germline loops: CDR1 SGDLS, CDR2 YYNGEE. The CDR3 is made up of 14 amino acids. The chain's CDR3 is CASSARQDNQPQHF. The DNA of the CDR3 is TGTGCCAGCAGCGCCAGACAGGACAATCAGCCCCAGCATTTT.

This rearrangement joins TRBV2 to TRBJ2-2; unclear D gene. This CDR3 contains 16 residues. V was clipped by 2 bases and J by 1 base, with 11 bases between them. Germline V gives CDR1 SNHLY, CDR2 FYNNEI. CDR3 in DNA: TGTGCCAGCAGTGAACTGGCCTTTCTGAACACCGGGGAGCTGTTTTTT. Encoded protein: CASSELAFLNTGELFF.

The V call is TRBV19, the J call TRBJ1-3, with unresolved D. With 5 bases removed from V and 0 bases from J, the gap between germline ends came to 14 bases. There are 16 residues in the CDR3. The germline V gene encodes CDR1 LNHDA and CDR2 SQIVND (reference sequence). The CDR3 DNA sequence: TGTGCCAGTAGTCCGCGACTTGATGGCTCTGGAAACACCATATATTTT. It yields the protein CASSPRLDGSGNTIYF.

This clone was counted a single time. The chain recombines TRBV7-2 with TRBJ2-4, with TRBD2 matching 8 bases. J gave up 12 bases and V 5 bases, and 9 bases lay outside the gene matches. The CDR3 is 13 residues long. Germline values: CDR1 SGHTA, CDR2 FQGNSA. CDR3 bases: TGTGCCAGCAGCCCCCGGGAGGGGTACACTCAGTACTTC. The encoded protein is CASSPREGYTQYF.

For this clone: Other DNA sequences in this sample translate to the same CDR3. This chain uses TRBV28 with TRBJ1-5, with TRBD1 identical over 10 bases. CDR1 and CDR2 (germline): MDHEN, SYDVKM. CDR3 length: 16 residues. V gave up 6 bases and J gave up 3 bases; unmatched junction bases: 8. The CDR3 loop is CASRTLTGGLNQPQHF. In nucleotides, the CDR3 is TGTGCCAGCAGAACTCTGACAGGGGGCCTCAATCAGCCCCAGCATTTT.

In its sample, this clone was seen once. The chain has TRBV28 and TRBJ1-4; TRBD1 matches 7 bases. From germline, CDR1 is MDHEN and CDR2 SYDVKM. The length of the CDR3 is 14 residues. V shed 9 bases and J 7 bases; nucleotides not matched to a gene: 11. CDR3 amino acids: CASRDSRAGEKLFF. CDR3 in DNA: TGTGCCAGTAGGGACAGCCGCGCGGGTGAAAAACTGTTTTTT.

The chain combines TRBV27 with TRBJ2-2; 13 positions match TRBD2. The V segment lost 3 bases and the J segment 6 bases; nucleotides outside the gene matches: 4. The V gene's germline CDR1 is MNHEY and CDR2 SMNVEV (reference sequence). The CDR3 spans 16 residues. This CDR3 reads CASSFSTSGRAGELFF. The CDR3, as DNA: TGTGCCAGCAGTTTCTCAACTAGCGGGAGGGCCGGGGAGCTGTTTTTT.

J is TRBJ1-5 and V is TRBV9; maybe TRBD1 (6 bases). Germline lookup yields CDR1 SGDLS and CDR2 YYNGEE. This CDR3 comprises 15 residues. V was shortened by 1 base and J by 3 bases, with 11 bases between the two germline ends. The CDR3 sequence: CASSVSSGDNQPQHF. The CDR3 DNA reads TGTGCCAGCAGCGTAAGTTCAGGGGACAATCAGCCCCAGCATTTT.

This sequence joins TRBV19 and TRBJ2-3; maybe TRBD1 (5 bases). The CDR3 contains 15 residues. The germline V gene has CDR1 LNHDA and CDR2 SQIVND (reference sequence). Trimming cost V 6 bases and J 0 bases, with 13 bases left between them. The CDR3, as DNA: TGTGCCAGTAGAGCAAGGGGCCCCAGCACAGATACGCAGTATTTT. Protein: CASRARGPSTDTQYF.

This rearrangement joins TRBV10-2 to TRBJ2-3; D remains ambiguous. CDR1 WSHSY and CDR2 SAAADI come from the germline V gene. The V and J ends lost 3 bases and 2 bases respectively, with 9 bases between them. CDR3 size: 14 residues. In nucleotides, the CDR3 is TGCGCCAGCAGTGAACCAGGAGCCACAGATACGCAGTATTTT. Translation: CASSEPGATDTQYF.

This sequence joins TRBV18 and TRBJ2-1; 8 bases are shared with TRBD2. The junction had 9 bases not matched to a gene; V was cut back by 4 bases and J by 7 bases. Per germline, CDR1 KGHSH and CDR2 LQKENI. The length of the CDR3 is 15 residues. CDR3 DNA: TGTGCCAGCTCACAACGGGGGGGGAGGATTAATGAGCAGTTCTTC. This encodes CASSQRGGRINEQFF.

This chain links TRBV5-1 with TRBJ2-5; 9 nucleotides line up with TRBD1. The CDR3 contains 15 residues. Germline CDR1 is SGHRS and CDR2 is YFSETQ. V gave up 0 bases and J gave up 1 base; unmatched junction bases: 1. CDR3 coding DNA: TGCGCCAGCAGCTTGGCGACAGGGGGCCAAGAGACCCAGTACTTC. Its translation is CASSLATGGQETQYF.

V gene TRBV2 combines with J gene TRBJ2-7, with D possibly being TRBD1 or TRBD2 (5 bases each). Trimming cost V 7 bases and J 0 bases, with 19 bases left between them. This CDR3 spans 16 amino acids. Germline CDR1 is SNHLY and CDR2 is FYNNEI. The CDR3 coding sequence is TGTGCCAGCACCCCCACGGGGCTCGCAAGCTCCTACGAGCAGTACTTC. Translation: CASTPTGLASSYEQYF. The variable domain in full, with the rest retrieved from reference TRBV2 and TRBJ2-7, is EPEVTQTPSHQVTQMGQEVILRCVPISNHLYFYWYRQILGQKVEFLVSFYNNEISEKSEIFDDQFSVERPDGSNFTLKIRSTKLEDSAMYFCASTPTGLASSYEQYFGPGTRLTVT.

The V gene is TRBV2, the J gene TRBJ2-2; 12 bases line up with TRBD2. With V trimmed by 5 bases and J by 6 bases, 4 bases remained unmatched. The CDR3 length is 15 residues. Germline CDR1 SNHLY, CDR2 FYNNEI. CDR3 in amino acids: CASSRLAGAPGELFF. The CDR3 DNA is TGTGCCAGCAGTAGACTAGCGGGAGCCCCCGGGGAGCTGTTTTTT.

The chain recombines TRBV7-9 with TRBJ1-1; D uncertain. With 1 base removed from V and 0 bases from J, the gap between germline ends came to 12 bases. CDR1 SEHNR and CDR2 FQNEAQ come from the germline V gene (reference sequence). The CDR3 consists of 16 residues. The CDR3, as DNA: TGTGCCAGCAGCTTAGGGTTCGAGATTTTGAACACTGAAGCTTTCTTT. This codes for CASSLGFEILNTEAFF.

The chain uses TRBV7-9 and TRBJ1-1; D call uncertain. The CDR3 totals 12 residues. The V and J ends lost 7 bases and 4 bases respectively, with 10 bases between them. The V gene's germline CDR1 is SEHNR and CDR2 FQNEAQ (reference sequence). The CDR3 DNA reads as TGTGCCAGCACCTATGGAGGCACTGAAGCTTTCTTT. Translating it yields CASTYGGTEAFF.

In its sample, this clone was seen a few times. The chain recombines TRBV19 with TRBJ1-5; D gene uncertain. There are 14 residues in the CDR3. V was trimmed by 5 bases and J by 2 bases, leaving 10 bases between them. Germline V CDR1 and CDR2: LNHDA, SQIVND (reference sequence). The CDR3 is CASSGMGGNQPQHF. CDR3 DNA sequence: TGTGCCAGTAGTGGAATGGGTGGCAATCAGCCCCAGCATTTT.

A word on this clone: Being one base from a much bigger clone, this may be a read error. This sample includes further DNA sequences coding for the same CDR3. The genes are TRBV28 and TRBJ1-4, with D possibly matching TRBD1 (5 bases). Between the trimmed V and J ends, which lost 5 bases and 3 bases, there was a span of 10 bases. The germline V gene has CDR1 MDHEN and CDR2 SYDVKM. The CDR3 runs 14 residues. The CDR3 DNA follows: TGTGCCAGCAGTCGGGGGGGGTCTAATGAAAAACTGTTTTTT. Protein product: CASSRGGSNEKLFF.

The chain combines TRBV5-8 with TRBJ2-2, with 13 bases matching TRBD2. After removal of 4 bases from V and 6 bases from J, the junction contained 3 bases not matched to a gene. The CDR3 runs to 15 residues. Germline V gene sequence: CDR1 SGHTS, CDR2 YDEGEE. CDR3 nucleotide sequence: TGTGCCAGCAGCCTAGGACTAGCGGGAGCCGGGGAGCTGTTTTTT. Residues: CASSLGLAGAGELFF.

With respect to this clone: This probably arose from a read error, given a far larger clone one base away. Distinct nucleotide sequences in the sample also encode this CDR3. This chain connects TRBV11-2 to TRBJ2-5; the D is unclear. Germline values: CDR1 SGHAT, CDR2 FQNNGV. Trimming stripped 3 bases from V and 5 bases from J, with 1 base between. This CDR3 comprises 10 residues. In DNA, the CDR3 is TGTGCCAGCAGCTTGGAGACCCAGTACTTC. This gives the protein CASSLETQYF.

The chain's CDR3 is CSVGSRERSYEQYF. CDR3 bases: TGCAGCGTTGGGTCCAGGGAACGGTCCTACGAGCAGTACTTC. The chain couples TRBV29-1 to TRBJ2-7; D is perhaps TRBD1 (5 bases). This CDR3 has 14 amino acids. Trimming cost V 4 bases and J 1 base, with 14 bases left between them. Germline-derived CDR1 and CDR2 are SQVTM and ANQGSEA.

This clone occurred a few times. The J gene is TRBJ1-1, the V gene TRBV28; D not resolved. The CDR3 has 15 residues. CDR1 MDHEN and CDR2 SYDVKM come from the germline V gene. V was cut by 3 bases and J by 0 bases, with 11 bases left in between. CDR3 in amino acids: CASSLTIIMNTEAFF. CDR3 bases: TGTGCCAGCAGTTTGACCATAATCATGAACACTGAAGCTTTCTTT.

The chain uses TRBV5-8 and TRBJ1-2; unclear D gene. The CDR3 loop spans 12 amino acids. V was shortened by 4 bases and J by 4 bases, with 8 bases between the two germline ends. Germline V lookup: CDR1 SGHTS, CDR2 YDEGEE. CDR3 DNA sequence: TGTGCCAGCAGCCCAGAGGTCTATGGCTACACCTTC. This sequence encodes CASSPEVYGYTF.

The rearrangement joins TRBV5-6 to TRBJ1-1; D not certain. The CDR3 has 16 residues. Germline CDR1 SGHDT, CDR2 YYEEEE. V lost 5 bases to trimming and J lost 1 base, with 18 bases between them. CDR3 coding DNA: TGTGCCAGCAGACATCATATTCAAGCGGCGAACACTGAAGCTTTCTTT. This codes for CASRHHIQAANTEAFF.

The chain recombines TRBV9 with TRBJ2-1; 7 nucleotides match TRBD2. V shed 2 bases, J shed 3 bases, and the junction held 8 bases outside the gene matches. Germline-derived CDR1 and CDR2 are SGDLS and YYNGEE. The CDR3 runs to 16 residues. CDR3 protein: CASSVPWASGYNEQFF. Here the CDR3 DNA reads TGTGCCAGCAGCGTCCCCTGGGCTAGCGGCTACAATGAGCAGTTCTTC.

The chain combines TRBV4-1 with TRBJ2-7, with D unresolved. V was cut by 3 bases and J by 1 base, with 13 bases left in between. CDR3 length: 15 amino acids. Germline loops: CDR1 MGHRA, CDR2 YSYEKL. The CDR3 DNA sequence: TGCGCCAGCAGCCAGGGGAACAGTCAGTCCTACGAGCAGTACTTC. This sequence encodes CASSQGNSQSYEQYF.